These 5 T cell receptor beta chains originate from one sample sequenced in a study of blood T cell repertoires in COVID-19. Sequencing used immunoSEQ multiplex PCR; TCRdb keeps in-frame clones, though not all of them. The top ten hold roughly 22% of the sample, which has roughly 16,000 clones, around 82% seen once. Sequenced sample: peripheral blood. These receptors were obtained from a man in his 60s with active or convalescent COVID-19.

CDR3 sequence reads: CASSSSGEGYEQYF. Written as DNA, the CDR3 is TGTGCCAGTAGTTCATCAGGGGAGGGCTACGAGCAGTACTTC. The chain links TRBV19 to TRBJ2-7, with TRBD2 as a possible D gene (7 bases). The V end lost 5 bases, the J end lost 3 bases, and 14 bases lay between the germline ends. CDR3 length: 14 residues. Germline assignment: CDR1 LNHDA and CDR2 SQIVND (reference sequence).

This CDR3 reads CASSLRQVRTEAFF. DNA of the CDR3: TGTGCCAGCAGCCTTCGACAGGTCCGCACTGAAGCTTTCTTT. J is TRBJ1-1 and V is TRBV3-1 (or the pseudogene TRBV3-2); weak D call: TRBD1 (6 bases). This CDR3 region has 14 residues. Looked up from germline, CDR1 is LGHDT and CDR2 is YNNKEL (reference sequence). V lost 4 bases and J lost 4, with 13 bases in between.

The chain couples TRBV6-6 to TRBJ2-7; D remains unclear. Germline V lookup: CDR1 MNHNY, CDR2 SVGAGI (reference sequence). Trimming stripped 0 bases from V and 7 bases from J, with 16 bases between. The CDR3 is made up of 15 amino acids. Here the CDR3 DNA reads TGTGCCAGCAGTTACTCGCAGTCCCCCTCCTGGGAGCAGTACTTC. This encodes CASSYSQSPSWEQYF.

V and J are TRBV6-4 and TRBJ2-3; 11 nucleotides match TRBD2. The V gene end was trimmed by 5 bases and the J gene end by 6 bases; junction bases not matched to a gene: 4. Germline V gene sequence: CDR1 MRHNA, CDR2 SNTAGT. The CDR3 runs to 14 residues. The CDR3 DNA reads as TGTGCCAGCAGTTCGACTAGCGGGGCCGATACGCAGTATTTT. It specifies CASSSTSGADTQYF.

The chain recombines TRBV24-1 with TRBJ2-2; 8 bases line up with TRBD1. V was pared by 5 bases and J by 6 bases, with 7 bases of the junction left unmatched. CDR3 size: 15 residues. Germline V gene lookup returns CDR1 KGHDR and CDR2 SFDVKD. The CDR3 nucleotides are TGTGCCACCAGTGGCGACAGGGGCCTACCCGGGGAGCTGTTTTTT. The encoded protein is CATSGDRGLPGELFF.